The clone carrying this TCR beta chain was detected only once. Its matching antigen is unknown. These data belong to a study of PD-1 blockade in classical Hodgkin lymphoma. Relapse was seen in all patients after autologous stem cell transplantation, and brentuximab vedotin exposure was variable. Progressive disease, partial response or complete response was each patient's best response. CDR3 size: 15 residues. Germline lookup yields CDR1 SGHTA and CDR2 FQGNSA. V lost 9 bases and J lost 7, with 22 bases in between. General observations from the study: Diversity in CD4+ TCRs, unlike that measured in CD8+ TCRs, had risen significantly by C4D1.

The protocol was immunoSEQ multiplex PCR, while the TCRdb copy is restricted to in-frame clones and leaves out a portion. Of 100,000 or so clones listed, around 89% are singletons. This clonotype was obtained from a human donor with classical Hodgkin lymphoma. The chain carries TRBV7-2 and TRBJ2-1; D perhaps matches TRBD2 (6 bases). The starting material was peripheral blood mononuclear cells (PBMCs), obtained before the second cycle of nivolumab. Written as DNA, the CDR3 is TGTGCCAGTCTGCCACGGGCTAGCGCTGGGAATGAGCAGTTCTTC. Translating gives CASLPRASAGNEQFF.